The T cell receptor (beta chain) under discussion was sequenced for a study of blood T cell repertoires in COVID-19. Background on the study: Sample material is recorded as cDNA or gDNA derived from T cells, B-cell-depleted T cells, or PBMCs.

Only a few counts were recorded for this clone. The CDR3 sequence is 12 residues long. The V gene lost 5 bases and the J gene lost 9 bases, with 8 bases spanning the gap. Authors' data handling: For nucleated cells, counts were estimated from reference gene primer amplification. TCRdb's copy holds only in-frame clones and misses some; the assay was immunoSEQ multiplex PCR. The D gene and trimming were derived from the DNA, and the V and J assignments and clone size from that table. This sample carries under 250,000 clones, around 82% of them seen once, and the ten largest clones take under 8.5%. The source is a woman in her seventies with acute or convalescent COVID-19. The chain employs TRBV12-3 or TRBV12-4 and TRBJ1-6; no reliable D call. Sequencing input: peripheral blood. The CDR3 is CASSIQSSPLHF. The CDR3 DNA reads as TGTGCCAGCAGTATACAGAGTTCACCCCTCCACTTT.